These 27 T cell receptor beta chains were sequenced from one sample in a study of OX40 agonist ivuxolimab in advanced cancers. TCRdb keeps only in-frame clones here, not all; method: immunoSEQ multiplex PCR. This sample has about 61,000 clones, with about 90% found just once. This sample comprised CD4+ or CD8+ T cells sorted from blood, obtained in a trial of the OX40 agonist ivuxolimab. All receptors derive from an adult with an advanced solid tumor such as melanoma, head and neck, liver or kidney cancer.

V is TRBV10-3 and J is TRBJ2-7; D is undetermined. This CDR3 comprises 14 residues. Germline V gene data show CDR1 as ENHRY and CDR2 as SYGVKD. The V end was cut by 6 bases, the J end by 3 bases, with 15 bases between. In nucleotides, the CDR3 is TGTGCCATCAGAGGAAATACAGCGATCTACGAGCAGTACTTC. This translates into CAIRGNTAIYEQYF.

The CDR3 here is CASSRAPERVDSPLHF. The CDR3 nucleotides are TGTGCCAGTAGCCGCGCCCCCGAGAGGGTTGATTCACCCCTCCACTTT. This chain joins TRBV19 and TRBJ1-6; no clear D. V lost 6 bases and J lost 8, with 20 bases in between. CDR1 and CDR2 from the germline V gene are LNHDA and SQIVND (reference sequence). The CDR3 sequence is 16 residues long.

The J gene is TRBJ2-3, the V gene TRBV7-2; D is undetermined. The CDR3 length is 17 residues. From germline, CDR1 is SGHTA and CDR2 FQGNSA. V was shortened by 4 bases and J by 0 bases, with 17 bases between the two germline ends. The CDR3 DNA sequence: TGTGCCAGCAGCTCGCCCCAGGCGTGGTCTAGCACAGATACGCAGTATTTT. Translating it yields CASSSPQAWSSTDTQYF.

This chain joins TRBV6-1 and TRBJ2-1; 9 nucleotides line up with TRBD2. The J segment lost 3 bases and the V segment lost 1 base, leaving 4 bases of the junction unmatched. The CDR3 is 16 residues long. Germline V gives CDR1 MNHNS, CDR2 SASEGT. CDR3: CASSEGAGGLYNEQFF. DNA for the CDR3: TGTGCCAGCAGTGAAGGAGCGGGAGGCCTCTACAATGAGCAGTTCTTC.

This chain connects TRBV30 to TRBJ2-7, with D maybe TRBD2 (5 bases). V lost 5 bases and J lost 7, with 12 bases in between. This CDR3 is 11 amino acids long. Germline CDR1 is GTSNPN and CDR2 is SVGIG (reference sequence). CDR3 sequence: CAWETGLEQYF. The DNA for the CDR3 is TGTGCCTGGGAGACGGGGTTGGAGCAGTACTTC.

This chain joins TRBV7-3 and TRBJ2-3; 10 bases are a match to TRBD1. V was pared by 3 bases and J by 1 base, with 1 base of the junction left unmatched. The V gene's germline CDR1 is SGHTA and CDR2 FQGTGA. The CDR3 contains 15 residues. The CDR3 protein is CASSFGTGGTDTQYF. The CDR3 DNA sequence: TGTGCCAGCAGCTTTGGGACAGGGGGCACAGATACGCAGTATTTT. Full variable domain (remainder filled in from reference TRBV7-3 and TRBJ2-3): GAGVSQTPSNKVTEKGKYVELRCDPISGHTALYWYRQSLGQGPEFLIYFQGTGAADDSGLPNDRFFAVRPEGSVSTLKIQRTERGDSAVYLCASSFGTGGTDTQYFGPGTRLTVL.

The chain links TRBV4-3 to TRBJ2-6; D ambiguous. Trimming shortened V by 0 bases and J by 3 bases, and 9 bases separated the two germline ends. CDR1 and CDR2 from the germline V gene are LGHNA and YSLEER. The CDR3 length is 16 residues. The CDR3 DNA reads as TGCGCCAGCAGCCAAGATCTGGCGTATGGGGCCAACGTCCTGACTTTC. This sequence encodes CASSQDLAYGANVLTF.

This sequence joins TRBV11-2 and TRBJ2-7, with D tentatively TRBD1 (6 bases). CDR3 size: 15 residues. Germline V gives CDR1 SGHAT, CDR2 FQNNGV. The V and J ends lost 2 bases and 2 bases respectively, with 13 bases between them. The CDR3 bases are TGTGCCAGCAGCTTATTTGTGGGGGCCCCCTACGAGCAGTACTTC. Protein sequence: CASSLFVGAPYEQYF.

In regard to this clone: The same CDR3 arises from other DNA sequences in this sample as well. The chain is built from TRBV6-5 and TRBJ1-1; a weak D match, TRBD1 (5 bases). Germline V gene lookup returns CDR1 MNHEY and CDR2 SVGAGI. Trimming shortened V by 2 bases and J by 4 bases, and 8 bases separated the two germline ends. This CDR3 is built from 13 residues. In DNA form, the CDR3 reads TGTGCCAGCAGTTACGGCAGGGTCACTGAAGCTTTCTTT. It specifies CASSYGRVTEAFF.

The CDR3 region is CASSQTSGRPTWTDTQYF. The CDR3 bases are TGTGCCAGCAGCCAGACTAGCGGGAGGCCAACCTGGACAGATACGCAGTATTTT. The chain employs TRBV27 and TRBJ2-3; 13 bases align to TRBD2. Unmatched junction bases numbered 12, after V lost 6 bases and J lost 3 bases. The CDR3 is 18 residues long. CDR1 MNHEY and CDR2 SMNVEV come from the germline V gene (reference sequence).

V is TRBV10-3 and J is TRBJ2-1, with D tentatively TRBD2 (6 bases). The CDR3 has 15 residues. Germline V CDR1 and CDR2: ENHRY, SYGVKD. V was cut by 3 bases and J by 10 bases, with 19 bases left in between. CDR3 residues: CAISELGGAKQEQFF. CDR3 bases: TGTGCCATCAGTGAATTAGGCGGGGCCAAACAGGAGCAGTTCTTC.

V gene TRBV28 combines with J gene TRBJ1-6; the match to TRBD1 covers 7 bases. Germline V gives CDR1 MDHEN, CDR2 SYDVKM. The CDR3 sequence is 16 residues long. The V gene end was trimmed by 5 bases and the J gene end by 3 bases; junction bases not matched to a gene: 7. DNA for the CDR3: TGTGCCAGCAGTCGCGTCGGGACAGTCTATAATTCACCCCTCCACTTT. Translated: CASSRVGTVYNSPLHF.

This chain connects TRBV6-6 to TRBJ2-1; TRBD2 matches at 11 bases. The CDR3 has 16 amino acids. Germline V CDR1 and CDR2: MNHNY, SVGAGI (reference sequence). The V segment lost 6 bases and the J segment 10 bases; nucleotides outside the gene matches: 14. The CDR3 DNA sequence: TGTGCCAGCAGCACCGGGACTAGCGGAAGGGAGGGCGAGCAGTTCTTC. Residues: CASSTGTSGREGEQFF.

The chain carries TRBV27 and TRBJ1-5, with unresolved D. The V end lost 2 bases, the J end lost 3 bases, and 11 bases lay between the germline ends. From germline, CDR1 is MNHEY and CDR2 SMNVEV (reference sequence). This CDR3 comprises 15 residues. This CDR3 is CASSLLAGPNQPQHF. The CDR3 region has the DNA TGTGCCAGCAGTTTACTAGCAGGACCCAATCAGCCCCAGCATTTT.

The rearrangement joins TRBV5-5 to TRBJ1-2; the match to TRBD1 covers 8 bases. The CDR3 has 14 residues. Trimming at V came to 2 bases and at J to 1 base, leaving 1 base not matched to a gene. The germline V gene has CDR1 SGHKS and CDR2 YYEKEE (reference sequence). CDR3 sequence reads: CASSFTGGNYGYTF. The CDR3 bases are TGTGCCAGCAGCTTTACAGGGGGTAACTATGGCTACACCTTC.

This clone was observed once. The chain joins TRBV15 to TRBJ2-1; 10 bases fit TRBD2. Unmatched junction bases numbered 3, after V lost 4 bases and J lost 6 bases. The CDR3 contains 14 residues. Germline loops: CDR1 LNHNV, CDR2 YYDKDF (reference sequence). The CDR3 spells CATSNLAGANEQFF. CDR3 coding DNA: TGTGCCACCAGCAATCTAGCGGGAGCCAATGAGCAGTTCTTC.

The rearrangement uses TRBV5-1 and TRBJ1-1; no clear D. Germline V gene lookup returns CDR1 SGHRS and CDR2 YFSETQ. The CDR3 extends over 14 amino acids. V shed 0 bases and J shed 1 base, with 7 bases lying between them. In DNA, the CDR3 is TGCGCCAGCAGCTTGGTTGGGCAGAACACTGAAGCTTTCTTT. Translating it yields CASSLVGQNTEAFF.

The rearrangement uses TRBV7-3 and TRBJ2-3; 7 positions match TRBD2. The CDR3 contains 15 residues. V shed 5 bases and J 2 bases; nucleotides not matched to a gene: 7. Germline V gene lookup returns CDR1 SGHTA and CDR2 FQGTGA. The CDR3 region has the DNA TGTGCCAGCAGCGCTCAAGCGGGGTTCACAGATACGCAGTATTTT. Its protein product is CASSAQAGFTDTQYF.

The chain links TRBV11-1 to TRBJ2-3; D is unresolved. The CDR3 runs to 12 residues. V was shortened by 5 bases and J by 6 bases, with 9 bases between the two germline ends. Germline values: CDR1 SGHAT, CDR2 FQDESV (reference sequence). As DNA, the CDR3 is TGTGCCAGCAGCCCCCTAGGGGATACGCAGTATTTT. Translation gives CASSPLGDTQYF.

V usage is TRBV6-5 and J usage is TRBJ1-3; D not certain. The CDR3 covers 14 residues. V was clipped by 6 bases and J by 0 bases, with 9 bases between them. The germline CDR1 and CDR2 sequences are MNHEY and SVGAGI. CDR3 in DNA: TGTGCCAGCAGACAGTTTAGCTCTGGAAACACCATATATTTT. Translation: CASRQFSSGNTIYF.

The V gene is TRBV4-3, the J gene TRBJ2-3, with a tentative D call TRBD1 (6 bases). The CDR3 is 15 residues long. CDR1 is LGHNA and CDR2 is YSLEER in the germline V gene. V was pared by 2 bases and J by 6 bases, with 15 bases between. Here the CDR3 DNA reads TGCGCCAGCAGCCAAATCTGGACAGCCACTGATACGCAGTATTTT. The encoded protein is CASSQIWTATDTQYF.

CDR3 DNA sequence: TGTGCCAGCTCACCCGACAGGAGCTCTGGAAACACCATATATTTT. Translated: CASSPDRSSGNTIYF. V is TRBV18 and J is TRBJ1-3; the D gene is possibly TRBD1 (6 bases). The germline CDR1 and CDR2 sequences are KGHSH and LQKENI. CDR3 size: 15 residues. V lost 3 bases and J lost 0, with 9 bases in between.

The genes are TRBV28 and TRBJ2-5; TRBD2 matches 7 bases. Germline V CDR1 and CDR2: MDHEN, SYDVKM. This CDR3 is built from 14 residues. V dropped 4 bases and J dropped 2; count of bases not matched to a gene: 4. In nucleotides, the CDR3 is TGTGCCAGCAGTTCCGCGGGACTACAAGAGACCCAGTACTTC. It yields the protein CASSSAGLQETQYF.

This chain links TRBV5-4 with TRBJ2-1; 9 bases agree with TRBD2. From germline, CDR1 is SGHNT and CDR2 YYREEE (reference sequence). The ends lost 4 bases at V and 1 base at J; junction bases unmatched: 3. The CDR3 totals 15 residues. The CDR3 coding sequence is TGTGCCAGCAGCCTAGCGGGATCGTCCTACAATGAGCAGTTCTTC. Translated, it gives CASSLAGSSYNEQFF.

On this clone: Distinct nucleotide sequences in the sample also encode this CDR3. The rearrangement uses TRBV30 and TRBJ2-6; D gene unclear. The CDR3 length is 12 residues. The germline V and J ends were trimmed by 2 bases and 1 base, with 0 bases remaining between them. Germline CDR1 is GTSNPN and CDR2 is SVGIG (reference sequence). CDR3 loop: CAWSSGANVLTF. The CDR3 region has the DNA TGTGCCTGGAGTTCTGGGGCCAACGTCCTGACTTTC.

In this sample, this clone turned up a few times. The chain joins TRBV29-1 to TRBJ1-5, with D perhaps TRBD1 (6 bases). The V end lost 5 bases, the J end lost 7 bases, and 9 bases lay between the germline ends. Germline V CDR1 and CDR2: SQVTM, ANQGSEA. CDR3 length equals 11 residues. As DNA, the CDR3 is TGCAGCGTTCGACAGGACCAGCCCCAGCATTTT. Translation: CSVRQDQPQHF.

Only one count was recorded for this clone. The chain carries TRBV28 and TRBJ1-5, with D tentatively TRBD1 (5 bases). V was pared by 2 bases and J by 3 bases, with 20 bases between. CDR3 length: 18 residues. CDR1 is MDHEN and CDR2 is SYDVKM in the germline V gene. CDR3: CASSLIGAGLFPNQPQHF. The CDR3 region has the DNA TGTGCCAGCAGTTTAATAGGGGCAGGGTTATTTCCCAATCAGCCCCAGCATTTT. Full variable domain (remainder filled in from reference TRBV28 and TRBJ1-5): DVKVTQSSRYLVKRTGEKVFLECVQDMDHENMFWYRQDPGLGLRLIYFSYDVKMKEKGDIPEGYSVSREKKERFSLILESASTNQTSMYLCASSLIGAGLFPNQPQHFGDGTRLSIL.